Below, one T cell receptor beta chain is given with its context. The antigen remains unidentified. These data are taken from a study of graft-versus-host responses after intestinal transplantation. Overall study context: As for transplant type, recipients had multivisceral, liver-intestinal, or isolated intestinal grafts.

General observations from the study: There was an association between peak levels of circulating GvH clones and early post-transplant HvG declines. The study found high graft-versus-host to host-versus-graft clonal ratios in allografts of patients with graft-donor T cell macrochimerism. GvH clones occurred in recipient marrow; some first appeared in ileum or blood.

The CDR3 is made up of 18 amino acids. V trimming: 5 bases; J trimming: 0 bases; junction bases outside the gene matches: 13. Germline V gives CDR1 SGHAT, CDR2 FQNNGV. Clones were sequenced by immunoSEQ multiplex PCR, and TCRdb holds only the in-frame ones, with some missing. The sample records fewer than 30,000 clones, 90% to 95% being singletons. This TCR derives from a human patient who received an intestinal transplant, so some T cells may come from the graft donor. Material: PBMCs, obtained 18 days after transplant. J is TRBJ2-1 and V is TRBV11-2, with 7 bases aligning to TRBD2. DNA for the CDR3: TGTGCCAGCAGCCGCCTAACTAGCGCCGCGAGCTCCTACAATGAGCAGTTCTTC. Its protein product is CASSRLTSAASSYNEQFF. Together with reference TRBV11-2 and TRBJ2-1, the CDR3 gives the full variable domain: EAGVAQSPRYKIIEKRQSVAFWCNPISGHATLYWYQQILGQGPKLLIQFQNNGVVDDSQLPKDRFSAERLKGVDSTLKIQPAKLEDSAVYLCASSRLTSAASSYNEQFFGPGTRLTVL.